Listed below are T cell receptor beta chains from one sample, sequenced in a study of T cells in Graves' hyperthyroidism and ophthalmopathy. One entry per CDR3 protein results from TCRdb running MiXCR on the multiplex PCR reads. The sample consists of hundreds of thousands of distinct CDR3 sequences, over 11% of them appearing once. Sequenced material: blood. Receptor source: a man aged 50-60 years with Graves' ophthalmopathy. Both conserved end residues are part of each CDR3. Each record gives: V gene, D gene, CDR3 protein. The D gene is left open where the match is weak.

TRBV11-2 | NA | CASSLDRGEAFF
TRBV10-2 | TRBD2 | CASGTSGRAGRGNEQFF
TRBV29-1 | NA | CSVAGSSNQPQHF
TRBV7-8 | TRBD2 | CASSFWTSGVDEQFF
TRBV6-1 | NA | CASRPRDTGNQPQHF
TRBV30 | TRBD2 | CAWSVSRLAASYNEQFF
TRBV5-4 | TRBD1 | CASSGGDRGLSIYEQYF
TRBV29-1 | NA | CSVEGTGGTDTQYF
TRBV7-9 | TRBD2 | CASSSGTSVDTQYF
TRBV20-1 | TRBD1 | CSVSGQGADYEQYF
TRBV29-1 | TRBD1 | CSVEGTGHYEQYF
TRBV11-2 | NA | CASSKIWTNQETQYF
TRBV12-3/TRBV12-4 | TRBD1 | CASSFDRGVRYEQYF
TRBV9 | TRBD2 | CASSESGKGGTQYF
TRBV9 | TRBD1 | CASSADRGILTDTQYF
TRBV3-1 | TRBD2 | CASSQRAGAVYEQYF
TRBV5-4 | NA | CASSLGVDTSYEQYF
TRBV20-1 | NA | CRGGVGTEAFF
TRBV3-1 | NA | CASTPTTSTDTQYF
TRBV7-8 | NA | CASSLFSGETQYF
TRBV19 | NA | CASTWDRDTEAFF
TRBV6-5 | NA | CASSYSLPSSYNSPLHF
TRBV12-3/TRBV12-4 | NA | CASSFLELLEGHEQFF
TRBV7-3 | TRBD2 | CASSSSRTSVNEQFF
TRBV18 | NA | CASSRDGQYNQPQHF
TRBV5-1 | NA | CASSFGDQGPQHF
TRBV19 | NA | CASSIWDRDTEAFF
TRBV7-9 | NA | CALGEAYEQYF
TRBV11-3 | NA | CATYRDTEWSSTDTQYF